The rows below give T cell receptor beta chains drawn from one sample of a study of blood T cell repertoires in COVID-19. Method: immunoSEQ multiplex PCR; TCRdb's copy keeps in-frame clones and lacks some. This sample has about 80,000 clones, with around 80% found just once. The material sequenced was peripheral blood. These receptor sequences come from a man aged 55 to 69 with active or convalescent COVID-19. Both conserved end residues are part of each CDR3. D genes are given only for firm matches. Clone size is stated in some rows and not others, as once, few, many or a class when expanded.

v_gene: TRBV7-2
d_gene: NA
j_gene: TRBJ2-3
abundance: once
CDR3nt: TGTGCCAGCAGCCCGTTCATAGGAGGGGCTTCACTTCATTCGGATACGCAGTATTTT
CDR3aa: CASSPFIGGASLHSDTQYF

v_gene: TRBV12-3/TRBV12-4
d_gene: NA
j_gene: TRBJ1-1
abundance: NA
CDR3nt: TGTGCCAGCAGTTTTACAGGGGAAGCTTTCTTT
CDR3aa: CASSFTGEAFF

v_gene: TRBV7-3
d_gene: TRBD1
j_gene: TRBJ1-2
abundance: NA
CDR3nt: TGTGCCAGCAGCTCCACAGGGGGTCAAGGCTACACCTTC
CDR3aa: CASSSTGGQGYTF

v_gene: TRBV18
d_gene: NA
j_gene: TRBJ1-1
abundance: once
CDR3nt: TGTGCCAGCTCACCAGGCGGGGGGATCACTGAAGCTTTCTTT
CDR3aa: CASSPGGGITEAFF

v_gene: TRBV19
d_gene: NA
j_gene: TRBJ2-7
abundance: NA
CDR3nt: TGTGCCAGTAGTAATCTAGGCGCCTCCGCGAGCTCCTACGAGCAGTACTTC
CDR3aa: CASSNLGASASSYEQYF

v_gene: TRBV6-1
d_gene: TRBD1
j_gene: TRBJ2-5
abundance: NA
CDR3nt: TGTGCCAGCAGTGTATCATCCGGGACAGGGCCACTAAGGACCCAGTACTTC
CDR3aa: CASSVSSGTGPLRTQYF

v_gene: TRBV5-6
d_gene: NA
j_gene: TRBJ1-6
abundance: NA
CDR3nt: TGTGCCAGCATGGTACAGGGCCGAGGGTATGATTCACCCCTCCACTTT
CDR3aa: CASMVQGRGYDSPLHF

v_gene: TRBV9
d_gene: NA
j_gene: TRBJ2-1
abundance: NA
CDR3nt: TGTGCCAGCAGCGTGTCTTCAGGATACAATGAGCAGTTCTTC
CDR3aa: CASSVSSGYNEQFF

v_gene: TRBV5-6
d_gene: NA
j_gene: TRBJ1-5
abundance: NA
CDR3nt: TGTGCCAGCAGCTTGGCAGGGATTAGCAATCAGCCCCAGCATTTT
CDR3aa: CASSLAGISNQPQHF

v_gene: TRBV24-1
d_gene: TRBD2
j_gene: TRBJ2-1
abundance: NA
CDR3nt: TGTGCCACCAGTGTGGCTAGCGGGGGGGCATGGCCCTACAATGAGCAGTTCTTC
CDR3aa: CATSVASGGAWPYNEQFF

v_gene: TRBV14
d_gene: TRBD1
j_gene: TRBJ1-1
abundance: NA
CDR3nt: TGTGCCAGCAGTCTCCTTGGACAGGGTACTAGGAGCACTGAAGCTTTCTTT
CDR3aa: CASSLLGQGTRSTEAFF

v_gene: TRBV27
d_gene: TRBD1
j_gene: TRBJ1-2
abundance: NA
CDR3nt: TGTGCCAGCAGCCTCACCAGGGGGCTTGGAGGCTACACCTTC
CDR3aa: CASSLTRGLGGYTF

v_gene: TRBV9
d_gene: NA
j_gene: TRBJ2-7
abundance: NA
CDR3nt: TGTGCCAGCAGCGTAGGGACAGGGGGTGGACTAGCGGAGAGCTCCTACGAGCAGTACTTC
CDR3aa: CASSVGTGGGLAESSYEQYF

v_gene: TRBV11-1
d_gene: TRBD2
j_gene: TRBJ2-3
abundance: NA
CDR3nt: TGTGCCAGCAGCCCCGGGCTAGCGGGGGTCGATACGCAGTATTTT
CDR3aa: CASSPGLAGVDTQYF

v_gene: TRBV19
d_gene: TRBD1
j_gene: TRBJ2-2
abundance: NA
CDR3nt: TGTGCCAGTAGTGAGACAGGGGGGCGTACCGGGGAGCTGTTTTTT
CDR3aa: CASSETGGRTGELFF

v_gene: TRBV19
d_gene: TRBD1
j_gene: TRBJ1-5
abundance: once
CDR3nt: TGTGCCAGCAAGGACAGGGTCGTAGATCAGCCCCAGCATTTT
CDR3aa: CASKDRVVDQPQHF

v_gene: TRBV6-5
d_gene: TRBD1
j_gene: TRBJ1-5
abundance: NA
CDR3nt: TGTGCCAGCAGCACCAGGGGGCGCGGGCAGCCCCAGCATTTT
CDR3aa: CASSTRGRGQPQHF

v_gene: TRBV7-2
d_gene: TRBD2
j_gene: TRBJ2-5
abundance: NA
CDR3nt: TGTGCCAGCAGCTTAGCCCCCTGGCGGGGGGAAAAGACCCAGTACTTC
CDR3aa: CASSLAPWRGEKTQYF

v_gene: TRBV7-6
d_gene: NA
j_gene: TRBJ2-3
abundance: once
CDR3nt: TGTGCCAGCAGCTTAGACACAGGGGAGGCCCGTGCAGATACGCAGTATTTT
CDR3aa: CASSLDTGEARADTQYF

v_gene: TRBV11-3
d_gene: NA
j_gene: TRBJ1-1
abundance: NA
CDR3nt: TGTGCCAGCAGCTTAGATCCAAAAACTTTCTTT
CDR3aa: CASSLDPKTFF

v_gene: TRBV10-3
d_gene: TRBD1
j_gene: TRBJ1-1
abundance: NA
CDR3nt: TGTGCCATCAGTGATTTCGGACAGGGGGCCACTGAAGCTTTCTTT
CDR3aa: CAISDFGQGATEAFF

v_gene: TRBV6-5
d_gene: NA
j_gene: TRBJ2-3
abundance: NA
CDR3nt: TGTGCCAGCAGTTACTTCGGTTCTGGTACGCAGTATTTT
CDR3aa: CASSYFGSGTQYF

v_gene: TRBV7-2
d_gene: TRBD1
j_gene: TRBJ1-6
abundance: NA
CDR3nt: TGTGCCAGCAGCTTAGGGACAGGGGGTCGGTCACCCCTCCACTTT
CDR3aa: CASSLGTGGRSPLHF

v_gene: TRBV4-2
d_gene: TRBD1
j_gene: TRBJ1-4
abundance: NA
CDR3nt: TGTGCCAGCAGCCCCGAGGGGGCAGGGGAAAAACTGTTTTTT
CDR3aa: CASSPEGAGEKLFF

v_gene: TRBV2
d_gene: NA
j_gene: TRBJ1-2
abundance: NA
CDR3nt: TGTGCCAGCAGTGAACGGGGGGTGTATGGCTACACCTTC
CDR3aa: CASSERGVYGYTF

v_gene: TRBV9
d_gene: NA
j_gene: TRBJ1-2
abundance: NA
CDR3nt: TGTGCCAGCAGCGCTGACAGGAGGTATGGCTACACCTTC
CDR3aa: CASSADRRYGYTF

v_gene: TRBV14
d_gene: NA
j_gene: TRBJ1-2
abundance: few
CDR3nt: TGTGCCAGCTCCCCGCGGGGAGGGAAGGGCTACACCTTC
CDR3aa: CASSPRGGKGYTF

v_gene: TRBV7-9
d_gene: NA
j_gene: TRBJ2-7
abundance: NA
CDR3nt: TGTGCCAGCAGCTTAGATTTGGGGGAGGTATGCTTC
CDR3aa: CASSLDLGEVCF

v_gene: TRBV7-6
d_gene: TRBD1
j_gene: TRBJ1-2
abundance: NA
CDR3nt: TGTGCCAGCAGCTCGGACAGGCTAAGCTACACCTTC
CDR3aa: CASSSDRLSYTF

v_gene: TRBV10-2
d_gene: NA
j_gene: TRBJ1-1
abundance: NA
CDR3nt: TGCGCCAGCAGACTGGACAGGAACACTGAAGCTTTCTTT
CDR3aa: CASRLDRNTEAFF

v_gene: TRBV6-5
d_gene: NA
j_gene: TRBJ2-7
abundance: NA
CDR3nt: TGTGCCAGCAGCCGGGACACCTCGACCTACGAGCAGTACTTC
CDR3aa: CASSRDTSTYEQYF

v_gene: TRBV24-1
d_gene: NA
j_gene: TRBJ2-3
abundance: NA
CDR3nt: TGTGCCACCAGTGATTCAAGAACTACGGGAGATACGCAGTATTTT
CDR3aa: CATSDSRTTGDTQYF

v_gene: TRBV12-3/TRBV12-4
d_gene: TRBD1
j_gene: TRBJ1-1
abundance: NA
CDR3nt: TGTGCCAGCAGTTCCGGACAGGACACTGAAGCTTTCTTC
CDR3aa: CASSSGQDTEAFF

v_gene: TRBV6-5
d_gene: NA
j_gene: TRBJ1-2
abundance: NA
CDR3nt: TGTGCCAGCAGACCGCCGACAGGAACTAACTATGGCTACACCTTC
CDR3aa: CASRPPTGTNYGYTF

v_gene: TRBV20-1
d_gene: NA
j_gene: TRBJ1-3
abundance: NA
CDR3nt: TGCAGTGCTAGCGGGTTGAACACCATATATTTT
CDR3aa: CSASGLNTIYF

v_gene: TRBV5-4
d_gene: TRBD2
j_gene: TRBJ2-3
abundance: NA
CDR3nt: TGTGCCAGCAGCTGGGGGACTGGCGGGGGGGCAAGCACAGATACGCAGTATTTT
CDR3aa: CASSWGTGGGASTDTQYF

v_gene: TRBV5-4
d_gene: TRBD2
j_gene: TRBJ2-3
abundance: NA
CDR3nt: TGTGCCAGCAGCGAAACTAGCGGGGGCGCGGATACGCAGTATTTT
CDR3aa: CASSETSGGADTQYF

v_gene: TRBV6-5
d_gene: TRBD1
j_gene: TRBJ2-1
abundance: NA
CDR3nt: TGTGCCAGCAGAGACCGGGACAGAGGCTACAATGAGCAGTTCTTC
CDR3aa: CASRDRDRGYNEQFF

v_gene: TRBV25-1
d_gene: NA
j_gene: TRBJ2-5
abundance: NA
CDR3nt: TGTGCCGCAGGGCAGGGAACAGAGACCCAGTACTTC
CDR3aa: CAAGQGTETQYF

v_gene: TRBV19
d_gene: TRBD1
j_gene: TRBJ1-2
abundance: NA
CDR3nt: TGTGCCAGTACCCGAGGACAGGGGGAGAACTATGGCTACACCTTC
CDR3aa: CASTRGQGENYGYTF

v_gene: TRBV2
d_gene: NA
j_gene: TRBJ1-2
abundance: NA
CDR3nt: TGTGCCAGCAGTCGAGCCCCTAACTATGGCTACACCTTC
CDR3aa: CASSRAPNYGYTF